This is a list of T cell receptor beta chains from one sample in a study of T-cell reconstitution after alpha-beta-depleted transplantation in children. TCRdb called the PCR reads again in MiXCR, with one record for every CDR3 protein. Of about half a million distinct CDR3 sequences listed, 9.5% to 15% were seen once; the top ten hold over 5.5%. The specimen comprised PBMCs from the stem cell graft donor, sampled from the stem cell graft. Receptors were obtained from a human donor who donated a stem cell graft to a child with combined immunodeficiency. Both conserved end residues are part of each CDR3. The D gene is left open where the match is weak. Clone size is shown for a subset of rows, as once, few, many or a class of expanded clone.

>TRBV3-1|many|TRBD1|TRBJ2-7
CASSQAWTGVEQYF
TGTGCCAGCAGCCAAGCGTGGACAGGGGTCGAGCAGTACTTC
>TRBV4-2|-|-|TRBJ2-1
CASSRGLDTEGPYNEQFF
TGTGCCAGCAGCCGTGGTTTGGATACTGAGGGGCCGTACAATGAGCAGTTCTTC
>TRBV24-1|many|TRBD2|TRBJ2-1
CATSDSKSGRAREQFF
TGTGCCACCAGTGACTCCAAAAGCGGGAGGGCCCGGGAGCAGTTCTTC
>TRBV6-5|few|-|TRBJ2-7
CASSYSVTGRTYEQYF
TGTGCCAGCAGTTACTCGGTTACTGGGAGGACCTACGAGCAGTACTTC
>TRBV27|few|TRBD2|TRBJ2-1
CASSRLGLADRHEQFF
TGTGCCAGCAGTCGATTAGGGCTAGCGGATAGGCATGAGCAGTTCTTC
>TRBV12-3/TRBV12-4|few|-|TRBJ1-5
CASSLAYGSRDQPQHF
TGTGCCAGCAGTTTAGCCTACGGGTCAAGGGATCAGCCCCAGCATTTT
>TRBV25-1|many|-|TRBJ1-5
CASSELGGSNQPQHF
TGTGCCAGCAGTGAATTGGGGGGTAGCAATCAGCCCCAGCATTTT
>TRBV18|few|TRBD1|TRBJ2-3
CASSRPRTGPTDTQYF
TGTGCCAGCTCACGGCCCAGGACAGGGCCCACAGATACGCAGTATTTT
>TRBV20-1|many|TRBD2|TRBJ2-3
CSARAEAGGPVDTQYF
TGCAGTGCTAGGGCTGAAGCGGGAGGGCCAGTAGATACGCAGTATTTT
>TRBV7-2|few|-|TRBJ1-5
CASSQVGNNQPQHF
TGTGCCAGCAGCCAGGTGGGGAACAATCAGCCCCAGCATTTT
>TRBV12-3/TRBV12-4|many|-|TRBJ2-1
CASSLRGVWEQFF
TGTGCCAGCAGTCTAAGGGGGGTCTGGGAGCAGTTCTTC
>TRBV5-1|few|TRBD1|TRBJ1-6
CASSLWGQGADSPLHF
TGCGCCAGCAGCTTATGGGGCCAGGGGGCCGATTCACCCCTCCACTTT
>TRBV9|-|TRBD1|TRBJ2-1
CASSGTGLSTGIFSYNEQFF
TGTGCCAGCAGCGGAACTGGCTTATCGACAGGGATTTTTTCCTACAATGAGCAGTTCTTC
>TRBV20-1|many|-|TRBJ2-2
CSATTPGLTNTGELFF
TGCAGTGCAACCACCCCGGGACTCACAAACACCGGGGAGCTGTTTTTT
>TRBV27|-|-|TRBJ2-3
CASSLGGGGSDTQYF
TGTGCCAGCAGTTTAGGTGGGGGGGGCTCAGATACGCAGTATTTT
>TRBV6-1|many|TRBD2|TRBJ2-7
CASRTRTSGTYEQYF
TGTGCCAGCAGGACCCGGACTAGCGGAACCTACGAGCAGTACTTC
>TRBV7-9|-|TRBD1|TRBJ1-2
CASSPRGQGTGGYGYTF
TGTGCCAGCAGCCCGAGGGGACAGGGTACCGGCGGCTATGGCTACACCTTC
>TRBV7-8|few|TRBD1|TRBJ2-1
CASSLVPPLIQGTYYNEQFF
TGTGCCAGCAGCTTAGTACCACCCCTAATACAGGGGACCTACTACAATGAGCAGTTCTTC
>TRBV5-5|-|-|TRBJ2-7
CASSFVYGEAAEQYF
TGTGCCAGCAGCTTTGTCTATGGGGAGGCAGCGGAGCAGTACTTC
>TRBV6-1|-|TRBD2|TRBJ2-1
CASSPLAGAREQFF
TGTGCCAGCAGTCCTCTAGCGGGAGCGCGGGAGCAGTTCTTC
>TRBV4-1|many|-|TRBJ2-2
CASSQHKNTGELFF
TGCGCCAGCAGCCAACACAAGAACACCGGGGAGCTGTTTTTT
>TRBV11-1|-|-|TRBJ2-5
CASSFRASYHQETQYF
TGTGCCAGCAGCTTCAGGGCTAGCTATCATCAAGAGACCCAGTACTTC
>TRBV7-2|many|-|TRBJ2-2
CASSLGTSTGELFF
TGTGCCAGCAGCTTAGGGACGTCCACCGGGGAGCTGTTTTTT
>TRBV5-1|many|-|TRBJ2-3
CASSLATVRGPYTLTDTQYF
TGCGCCAGCAGCTTGGCAACGGTGCGGGGGCCTTACACTCTCACAGATACGCAGTATTTT
>TRBV3-1|-|-|TRBJ1-4
CASSQGPREKLFF
TGTGCCAGCAGCCAAGGACCGCGTGAAAAACTGTTTTTT
>TRBV3-1|few|-|TRBJ1-2
CASSQESRGSHGYTF
TGTGCCAGCAGCCAAGAGTCCAGGGGATCTCATGGCTACACCTTC
>TRBV4-3|-|-|TRBJ1-1
CASSPHLDSWNTEAFF
TGCGCCAGCAGCCCACATCTAGATAGTTGGAACACTGAAGCTTTCTTT